A selection of T cell receptor beta chains follows, all from one sample in a study of T-cell memory formation after mild COVID-19. One entry per CDR3 protein, called by TCRdb with MiXCR from the 5' RACE reads. The sample records around 450,000 distinct CDR3 sequences, roughly 24% being singletons. Sequenced: PBMCs or a T cell subset sorted from them (not recorded which). The receptors derive from an adult woman who had mild COVID-19 (a few samples of this study predate the infection). Cell type and time point are not known. Both conserved end residues are part of each CDR3. A D gene is named only where the DNA matches it firmly. Only part of the rows carry a size: once, few, many, or a class if the clone is expanded.

j_gene: TRBJ2-1
d_gene: TRBD2
abundance: many
v_gene: TRBV12-3/TRBV12-4
CDR3aa: CASSSGTSGGNEQFF
CDR3nt: TGTGCCAGCAGTTCTGGGACTAGCGGGGGAAATGAGCAGTTCTTC

j_gene: TRBJ2-1
d_gene: NA
abundance: NA
v_gene: TRBV18
CDR3aa: CASSPRRGLLEQFF
CDR3nt: TGTGCCAGCTCCCCCCGCCGCGGGTTATTAGAGCAGTTCTTC

j_gene: TRBJ1-1
d_gene: NA
abundance: many
v_gene: TRBV12-3/TRBV12-4
CDR3aa: CASSRGTEAFF
CDR3nt: TGTGCCAGCAGCCGGGGCACTGAAGCTTTCTTT

j_gene: TRBJ1-1
d_gene: NA
abundance: few
v_gene: TRBV11-3
CDR3aa: CASSSPGGGEAFF
CDR3nt: TGTGCCAGCAGTTCCCCGGGGGGGGGTGAAGCTTTCTTT

j_gene: TRBJ2-2
d_gene: NA
abundance: NA
v_gene: TRBV7-3
CDR3aa: CASSQRHGSRTANTGELFF
CDR3nt: TGTGCCAGCAGTCAACGTCATGGGAGCCGGACCGCGAACACCGGGGAGCTGTTTTTT

j_gene: TRBJ1-1
d_gene: TRBD1
abundance: few
v_gene: TRBV7-9
CDR3aa: CASSRGQGRAFF
CDR3nt: TGTGCCAGCAGCAGAGGACAGGGAAGGGCTTTCTTT

j_gene: TRBJ2-7
d_gene: NA
abundance: NA
v_gene: TRBV6-5
CDR3aa: CASSYSGTSYEQYF
CDR3nt: TGTGCCAGCAGTTACTCCGGGACTTCCTACGAGCAGTACTTC

j_gene: TRBJ2-7
d_gene: TRBD2
abundance: once
v_gene: TRBV2
CDR3aa: CASRAARGVYEQYF
CDR3nt: TGTGCCAGCAGGGCAGCGCGGGGGGTGTACGAGCAGTACTTC

j_gene: TRBJ2-7
d_gene: TRBD2
abundance: NA
v_gene: TRBV4-3
CDR3aa: CASSQDQERGTYEQYF
CDR3nt: TGCGCCAGCAGCCAAGATCAGGAGCGGGGCACCTACGAGCAGTACTTC

j_gene: TRBJ1-2
d_gene: NA
abundance: NA
v_gene: TRBV6-1
CDR3aa: CASRGTGLAYGYTF
CDR3nt: TGTGCCAGCAGGGGTACGGGCTTGGCCTATGGCTACACCTTC

j_gene: TRBJ1-2
d_gene: NA
abundance: NA
v_gene: TRBV2
CDR3aa: CASRAMVHGYTF
CDR3nt: TGTGCCAGCAGGGCCATGGTCCATGGCTACACCTTC

j_gene: TRBJ2-1
d_gene: NA
abundance: few
v_gene: TRBV20-1
CDR3aa: CSANIRRGQYYNEQFF
CDR3nt: TGCAGTGCTAACATACGCCGGGGCCAATACTACAATGAGCAGTTCTTC

j_gene: TRBJ1-6
d_gene: NA
abundance: few
v_gene: TRBV12-3/TRBV12-4
CDR3aa: CASSLRGGSSPLHF
CDR3nt: TGTGCCAGCAGTTTAAGAGGGGGAAGTTCACCCCTCCACTTT

j_gene: TRBJ2-7
d_gene: NA
abundance: NA
v_gene: TRBV25-1
CDR3aa: CASSPSQGVRYEQYF
CDR3nt: TGTGCCAGCAGTCCCTCCCAGGGAGTCCGCTACGAGCAGTACTTC

j_gene: TRBJ1-1
d_gene: NA
abundance: few
v_gene: TRBV6-5
CDR3aa: CASSYILPRERGTEAFF
CDR3nt: TGTGCCAGCAGTTACATACTCCCCAGGGAGAGGGGCACTGAAGCTTTCTTT